These 20 T cell receptor beta chains came from one sample sequenced in a study of T cells in women clearing cervical HPV infection. Clones were sequenced by immunoSEQ multiplex PCR, and TCRdb holds only the in-frame ones, with some missing. The sample has under 35,000 clones; the top ten hold about 4%. Material for sequencing was blood buffy coat. The receptors originated from a woman aged 18 to 75 with a cervical HPV16 infection that either progressed to CIN3+ or cleared (not recorded which).

About this clone: Relative to the germline gene, one junction end is altered; a read error may explain this. The read halts 3 residues ahead of the CDR3 end, with the missing end drawn from the germline J gene. This rearrangement joins TRBV19 to TRBJ2-1; D is possibly TRBD2 (6 bases). Germline values: CDR1 LNHDA, CDR2 SQIVND (reference sequence). The CDR3 spans 14 residues. The CDR3 bases that were read are TGTGCCAATAGTTTGGGGGGCTCCTACAATGAG. This encodes CANSLGGSYNE. The complete CDR3 reads CANSLGGSYNEQFF.

A note on this clone: The read is 3 residues too short to cover the CDR3 end, so that end is filled in from the germline J gene. The genes are TRBV12-3 or TRBV12-4 and TRBJ2-3; 12 nucleotides align to TRBD2. After removal of 6 bases from V and 1 base from J, the junction contained 8 bases not matched to a gene. CDR3 length: 17 residues. CDR3 DNA, as far as it was read: TGTGCCAGCAGAGGCCTAGCGGGAGGGCCGGGCACAGATACG. Amino acids: CASRGLAGGPGTDT. The entire CDR3 sequence reads CASRGLAGGPGTDTQYF.

As for this clone: The read ends 3 residues early relative to the CDR3; the germline J gene fills the gap. The J gene is TRBJ2-3, the V gene TRBV20-1; TRBD2 matches at 13 bases. In germline, CDR1 is DFQATT, CDR2 SNEGSKA (reference sequence). V gave up 6 bases and J gave up 0 bases; unmatched junction bases: 6. This CDR3 is built from 16 residues. This chain's CDR3 is CSATRLAGGSTDTQYF. Incomplete CDR3 DNA: TGCAGTGCAACCAGACTAGCGGGAGGTAGCACAGATACG.

On this clone: The read is 3 residues too short to cover the CDR3 end, so that end is filled in from the germline J gene. The V gene is TRBV19, the J gene TRBJ2-3; 7 bases are shared with TRBD2. This CDR3 is built from 15 residues. Germline V gene sequence: CDR1 LNHDA, CDR2 SQIVND (reference sequence). Losses at the gene ends were 3 bases for V and 4 bases for J; bases not matched to a gene: 7. Incomplete CDR3 DNA: TGTGCCAGTAGTATCGGACTAGAATCATCAGATACG. Protein product: CASSIGLESSDT. In full, the CDR3 is CASSIGLESSDTQYF.

Points on this clone: The CDR3 end is not reached by the read, which stops 3 residues before it; the germline J gene fills it in. This chain uses TRBV19 with TRBJ1-2; 7 bases are shared with TRBD1. Germline CDR1 and CDR2: LNHDA and SQIVND (reference sequence). The length of the CDR3 is 16 residues. CDR3 DNA (partial): TGTGCCAGTAGTATAGAGGCCAGACAGGGTGTCTACGAC. Its translation: CASSIEARQGVYD. The entire CDR3 protein is CASSIEARQGVYDYTF.

A remark on this clone: The read ends 3 residues before the CDR3 terminus; that terminus is restored from the germline J gene. The chain employs TRBV29-1 and TRBJ2-3; 12 nucleotides line up with TRBD2. The V and J ends lost 3 bases and 4 bases, in that order; junction bases with no gene match: 2. CDR3 length: 14 residues. The germline CDR1 and CDR2 sequences are SQVTM and ANQGSEA. CDR3 sequence: CSVEGLAGPDTQYF. CDR3 DNA (partial): TGCAGCGTTGAGGGACTAGCGGGTCCAGATACG.

About this clone: The read ends 3 residues before the CDR3 terminus; that terminus is restored from the germline J gene. This chain joins TRBV7-2 and TRBJ2-3; 9 positions agree with TRBD2. Germline assignment: CDR1 SGHTA and CDR2 FQGNSA. The CDR3 runs to 15 residues. V lost 3 bases and J lost 8; bases outside the gene matches: 9. Partial CDR3 DNA: TGTGCCAGCAGCTTGAACGTAGCGGGAGTTAGTACG. Amino acids: CASSLNVAGVST. In full, the CDR3 is CASSLNVAGVSTQYF.

On this clone: The read gets to within 3 residues of the CDR3 end, and the germline J gene fills in the rest. V is TRBV7-3 and J is TRBJ2-7, with 10 positions matching TRBD2. The V and J ends lost 1 base and 3 bases, in that order; junction bases with no gene match: 3. The CDR3 sequence is 15 residues long. The V gene's germline CDR1 is SGHTA and CDR2 FQGTGA. The covered CDR3 bases are TGTGCCAGCAGCTTAAAACTAGCGGGAAACTACGAG. Its protein product is CASSLKLAGNYE. The entire CDR3 is CASSLKLAGNYEQYF.

Concerning this clone itself: With the read ending 3 residues before the CDR3 end, the germline J gene is used to fill in that end. The chain links TRBV2 to TRBJ1-2; no clear D gene. With 5 bases removed from V and 2 bases from J, the gap between germline ends came to 9 bases. The CDR3 runs to 13 residues. Germline CDR1 is SNHLY and CDR2 is FYNNEI. CDR3: CASSPDSNYGYTF. Partial CDR3 DNA: TGTGCCAGCAGTCCTGACTCAAACTATGGC.

With regard to this clone: The CDR3 goes on 3 residues after the read ends, and that part is filled in from the germline J gene. V usage is TRBV20-1 and J usage is TRBJ2-1, with TRBD1 matching over 9 bases. The V gene's germline CDR1 is DFQATT and CDR2 SNEGSKA (reference sequence). CDR3 length equals 12 residues. The trim removed 8 bases at V and 4 bases at J, leaving 3 bases unmatched. The sequenced part of the CDR3 DNA is TGCAGTACCGACAGGGGGTACAATGAG. This sequence encodes CSTDRGYNE. The CDR3 reads in full as CSTDRGYNEQFF.

Concerning this clone: The read ends 3 residues before the CDR3 terminus; that terminus is restored from the germline J gene. The chain has TRBV19 and TRBJ1-1, with 10 bases fitting TRBD1. Germline V gives CDR1 LNHDA, CDR2 SQIVND (reference sequence). Trimming at V came to 5 bases and at J to 5 bases, leaving 11 bases not matched to a gene. The CDR3 covers 16 residues. CDR3 DNA, as far as it was read: TGTGCCAGTAGTCCCTCTTCCGGGACAGGGGAGACTGAA. It yields the protein CASSPSSGTGETE. The whole CDR3 is CASSPSSGTGETEAFF.

Comment on this clone: The read halts 3 residues ahead of the CDR3 end, with the missing end drawn from the germline J gene. The chain combines TRBV7-9 with TRBJ2-1; 10 bases are shared with TRBD2. V lost 5 bases to trimming and J lost 5 bases; unmatched junction nucleotides: 6. The germline V gene has CDR1 SEHNR and CDR2 FQNEAQ (reference sequence). This CDR3 comprises 15 residues. CDR3 bases read: TGTGCCAGCAGCCCCAAAGGGACTAGCGACAATGAG. Residues: CASSPKGTSDNE. The whole CDR3 sequence is CASSPKGTSDNEQFF.

Comments on this clone: The CDR3 is cut off 3 residues early in the read; its end comes from the germline J gene. The chain employs TRBV20-1 and TRBJ2-7; weak D call: TRBD1 (5 bases). Germline assignment: CDR1 DFQATT and CDR2 SNEGSKA (reference sequence). V shed 7 bases and J shed 3 bases, with 13 bases lying between them. The CDR3 spans 12 residues. The CDR3 sequence is CSVSDRLYEQYF. Incomplete CDR3 DNA: TGCAGTGTCTCCGACAGACTCTACGAG.

Of note for this clone: Read data end 3 residues before the CDR3 end; the end is taken from the germline J gene. The chain carries TRBV18 and TRBJ2-7; D gene ambiguous. Trimming removed 4 bases from V and 4 bases from J, with 11 bases in between. There are 13 residues in the CDR3. CDR1 KGHSH and CDR2 LQKENI come from the germline V gene. CDR3 DNA (partial): TGTGCCAGCTCACGCGGCCAGCTTTACGAG. Translation gives CASSRGQLYE. The whole CDR3 protein reads CASSRGQLYEQYF.

As for this clone: The sequence runs out 3 residues before the end of the CDR3; the remainder is reconstructed from the germline J gene. The chain is built from TRBV2 and TRBJ1-5; D is perhaps TRBD1 (6 bases). V lost 8 bases and J lost 6, with 17 bases in between. This CDR3 region has 14 residues. Per germline, CDR1 SNHLY and CDR2 FYNNEI. CDR3 DNA, as far as it was read: TGTGCCAGCGGGCGGACGGGGGGCGGTCAGCCC. It codes for CASGRTGGGQP. The complete CDR3 reads CASGRTGGGQPQHF.

A word on this clone: The sequenced fragment ends 3 residues before the CDR3 boundary, so the rest is inferred from the germline J gene. This chain connects TRBV5-1 to TRBJ2-5; D gene ambiguous. CDR3 length: 12 residues. CDR1 and CDR2 from the germline V gene are SGHRS and YFSETQ. The V end was cut by 4 bases, the J end by 2 bases, with 6 bases between. CDR3 sequence reads: CASSVDQETQYF. The CDR3 bases that were read are TGCGCCAGCAGCGTAGATCAAGAGACC.

Note on this clone: The sequenced fragment ends 3 residues before the CDR3 boundary, so the rest is inferred from the germline J gene. The V and J genes are TRBV28 and TRBJ1-5, with no clear D. The germline V gene encodes CDR1 MDHEN and CDR2 SYDVKM. Trimming shortened V by 7 bases and J by 1 base, and 14 bases separated the two germline ends. This CDR3 region has 15 residues. The CDR3 DNA, read in part, is TGTGCCAGCACGTTCGCCACAGAAAGCAATCAGCCC. Translating gives CASTFATESNQP. The CDR3 in its entirety is CASTFATESNQPQHF.

This clone ranks as medium-sized in terms of frequency. The observed sequence ends 3 residues before the CDR3 terminus, with the missing tail filled in from the germline J gene. J is TRBJ2-2 and V is TRBV4-2, with 7 bases aligning to TRBD1. CDR1 is LGHNA and CDR2 is YNFKEQ in the germline V gene. The CDR3 spans 20 residues. V gave up 4 bases and J gave up 4 bases; unmatched junction bases: 21. The CDR3 bases that were read are TGTGCCAGCAGCCCCACCGGGACGAAAGGGCGCCCAGGGGGCACCGGGGAG. Encoded protein: CASSPTGTKGRPGGTGE. The whole CDR3 is CASSPTGTKGRPGGTGELFF.

As concerns this clone: The CDR3 end falls 3 residues outside the read, so it is completed with the germline J gene. The V gene is TRBV19, the J gene TRBJ2-5, with 8 bases identical to TRBD1. Trimming at V came to 5 bases and at J to 4 bases, leaving 9 bases not matched to a gene. Per the germline V gene, CDR1 is LNHDA and CDR2 is SQIVND (reference sequence). The CDR3 is 15 residues long. The CDR3 spells CASSSGTGWGETQYF. The DNA read from the CDR3 is TGTGCCAGTAGTTCAGGGACAGGCTGGGGAGAGACC.

Points on this clone: The read halts 3 residues ahead of the CDR3 end, with the missing end drawn from the germline J gene. The chain recombines TRBV11-2 with TRBJ2-5; D unclear. Trimming removed 3 bases from V and 5 bases from J, with 13 bases in between. Germline V gene lookup returns CDR1 SGHAT and CDR2 FQNNGV. This CDR3 has 14 residues. The DNA read from the CDR3 is TGTGCCAGCAGCTTTTTCTTTATTTCGGAGACC. Translation: CASSFFFISET. The entire CDR3 is CASSFFFISETQYF. Using reference TRBV11-2 and TRBJ2-5 for the parts outside the CDR3, the full variable domain is EAGVAQSPRYKIIEKRQSVAFWCNPISGHATLYWYQQILGQGPKLLIQFQNNGVVDDSQLPKDRFSAERLKGVDSTLKIQPAKLEDSAVYLCASSFFFISETQYFGPGTRLLVL.